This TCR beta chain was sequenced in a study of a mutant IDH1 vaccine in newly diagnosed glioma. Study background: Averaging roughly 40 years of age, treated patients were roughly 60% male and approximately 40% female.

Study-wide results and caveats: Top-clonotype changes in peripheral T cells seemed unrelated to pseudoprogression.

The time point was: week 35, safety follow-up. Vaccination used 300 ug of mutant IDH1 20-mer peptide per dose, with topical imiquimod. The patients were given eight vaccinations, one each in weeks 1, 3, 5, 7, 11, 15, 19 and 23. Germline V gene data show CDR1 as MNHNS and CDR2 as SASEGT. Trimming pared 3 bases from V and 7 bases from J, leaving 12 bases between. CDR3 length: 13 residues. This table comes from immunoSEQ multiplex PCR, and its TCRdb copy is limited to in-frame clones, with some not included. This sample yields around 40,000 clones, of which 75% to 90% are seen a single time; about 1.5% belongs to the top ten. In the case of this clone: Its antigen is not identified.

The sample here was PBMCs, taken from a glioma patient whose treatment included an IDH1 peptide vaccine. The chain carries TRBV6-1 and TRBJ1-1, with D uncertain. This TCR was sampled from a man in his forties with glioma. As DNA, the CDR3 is TGTGCCAGCAGTGAGAGGGCAGCCCTTGAAGCTTTCTTT. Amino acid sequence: CASSERAALEAFF.